Each of the 2 T cell receptor beta chains below was sequenced from the same sample in a study of shared clonotypes between healthy human individuals. Some clones are missing from TCRdb's copy, which holds only in-frame ones; the method was immunoSEQ multiplex PCR. The sample holds 2 million to 2.5 million clones; more than 80% are singletons and the top ten take about 0.41%. Sequenced material: naive CD4+ T cells from PBMCs. Subset indicated: CD45RA+ positively selected. These receptors all stem from a man between 18 and 35 years old in good health. Some clones in this sample may be carry-over from other donors' samples.

The chain has TRBV29-1 and TRBJ2-3; D is ambiguous. The CDR3 runs to 17 residues. V was pared by 3 bases and J by 2 bases, with 21 bases between. Germline V gene data show CDR1 as SQVTM and CDR2 as ANQGSEA. The CDR3 nucleotides read TGCAGCGTTGAGGGAACCAGGCGGCTTCGGAACACAGATACGCAGTATTTT. Translated, it gives CSVEGTRRLRNTDTQYF.

The J gene is TRBJ1-2, the V gene TRBV27; D is uncertain. The CDR3 totals 12 residues. Between the trimmed V and J ends, which lost 0 bases and 7 bases, there was a span of 6 bases. CDR1 MNHEY and CDR2 SMNVEV come from the germline V gene (reference sequence). CDR3 protein: CASSLSEGGYTF. The CDR3 coding sequence is TGTGCCAGCAGTTTATCAGAGGGTGGCTACACCTTC.